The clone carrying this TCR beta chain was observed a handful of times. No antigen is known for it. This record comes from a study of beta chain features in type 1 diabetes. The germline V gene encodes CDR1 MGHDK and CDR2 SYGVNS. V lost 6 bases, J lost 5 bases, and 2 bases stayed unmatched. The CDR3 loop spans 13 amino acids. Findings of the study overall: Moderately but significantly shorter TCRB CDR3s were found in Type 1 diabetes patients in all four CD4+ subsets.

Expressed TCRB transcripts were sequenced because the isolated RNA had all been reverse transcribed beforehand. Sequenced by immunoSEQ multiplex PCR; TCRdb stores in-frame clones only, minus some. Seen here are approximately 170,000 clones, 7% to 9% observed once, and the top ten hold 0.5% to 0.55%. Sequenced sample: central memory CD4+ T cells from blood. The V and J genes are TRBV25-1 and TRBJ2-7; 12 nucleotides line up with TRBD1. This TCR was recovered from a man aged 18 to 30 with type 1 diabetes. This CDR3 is CASRGQGANEQYF. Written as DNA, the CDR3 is TGTGCCAGCAGGGGACAGGGGGCGAACGAGCAGTACTTC.